A selection of T cell receptor beta chains follows, all from one sample in a study of blood T cell repertoires in COVID-19. Sequenced by immunoSEQ multiplex PCR; TCRdb stores in-frame clones only, minus some. The sample includes under 60,000 clones, 65% to 85% seen only once; the top ten take roughly 50%. The specimen was peripheral blood. These TCRs come from a man between 65 and 85 years old with acute or convalescent COVID-19. Both conserved end residues are part of each CDR3.

v_gene	j_gene	CDR3aa
TRBV5-1	TRBJ2-3	CASSGQGALNTQYF
TRBV6-2/TRBV6-3	TRBJ1-5	CASSPLGGDQPQHF
TRBV4-3	TRBJ1-4	CASSQVISVEKLFF
TRBV28	TRBJ2-1	CASSYSPFSNEQFF
TRBV7-2	TRBJ2-6	CASSLDLSSGANVLTF
TRBV7-9	TRBJ1-1	CASSSAAGYTEAFF
TRBV7-7	TRBJ2-2	CASRSREGTGELFF
TRBV19	TRBJ1-4	CASRGGGGPNEKLFF
TRBV6-5	TRBJ2-3	CASPPSSGITDTQYF
TRBV27	TRBJ2-3	CASRPAGALDTQYF
TRBV19	TRBJ2-3	CASGGGRADTQYF
TRBV12-3/TRBV12-4	TRBJ1-2	CASSGQLFYGYTF
TRBV9	TRBJ2-7	CASSVGEVGTYEQYF
TRBV19	TRBJ1-2	CASNFGTGYYGYTF
TRBV7-2	TRBJ1-2	CASSGPRAGGYTF
TRBV29-1	TRBJ1-1	CSVVEGRGRVTEAFF
TRBV5-5	TRBJ1-1	CASTLAGPRAFF
TRBV20-1	TRBJ2-1	CSAGRAEQFF
TRBV11-2	TRBJ2-4	CASSSVSGRGGNIQYF
TRBV2	TRBJ2-3	CASGGVTGSDTQYF
TRBV6-5	TRBJ2-1	CASSYDTDSYNEQFF
TRBV11-3	TRBJ2-2	CASSLGLARRTGELFF